This is a list of T cell receptor beta chains from one sample in a study of T cells in Graves' hyperthyroidism and ophthalmopathy. TCRdb re-called the multiplex PCR reads through MiXCR, storing one row per CDR3 protein. The table has about 340,000 distinct CDR3 sequences, 15% to 20% seen once. Material: blood. These receptors were obtained from a woman aged 45-60 years with Graves' hyperthyroidism. Each CDR3 is given with its conserved first and last residue. D genes are given only for firm matches. Not all rows give a size; the values are once, few, many and, for expanded clones, a class.

DNA	CDR3	V	D	size	J
TGTGCCAGCAGCCAAGATTATTCGGGGGGCACTCCGTACCAAGAGACCCAGTACTTC	CASSQDYSGGTPYQETQYF	TRBV4-2	NA	NA	TRBJ2-5
TGTGCCAGCAGCCTCCGGACAGGGGGCAGTACCGGGGAGCTGTTTTTT	CASSLRTGGSTGELFF	TRBV5-1	TRBD1	NA	TRBJ2-2
TGTGCCAGCAATCGACAGGGATCCGATGAGCAGTTCTTC	CASNRQGSDEQFF	TRBV2	TRBD1	many	TRBJ2-1
TGTGCCAGCAGTTCCCCCCCCGGGCCCCAGCATTTT	CASSSPPGPQHF	TRBV12-3/TRBV12-4	NA	NA	TRBJ1-5
TGTGCCTGGACTGCGGGGGGTAACACTGAAGCTTTCTTT	CAWTAGGNTEAFF	TRBV30	NA	few	TRBJ1-1
TGTGCCAGCAGCCCCCCGGAATTCTACGAGCAGTACTTC	CASSPPEFYEQYF	TRBV11-2	NA	many	TRBJ2-7
TGTGCCAGCAGTTTAGGAAGTGGCCGATACCGCGCCAACGAGCAGTACTTC	CASSLGSGRYRANEQYF	TRBV12-3/TRBV12-4	NA	many	TRBJ2-7
TGTGCCAGCAGTTTATTCGTCGGATACCCTGCCCGGGGGCCAGGGGTCTCCTACGAGCAGTACTTC	CASSLFVGYPARGPGVSYEQYF	TRBV28	NA	many	TRBJ2-7
TGTGCCAGCAGTCAGTCAGGTTCTTCTCAGCCCCAGCATTTT	CASSQSGSSQPQHF	TRBV2	NA	NA	TRBJ1-5
TGTGCCAGCAGTCTTTTTTCGGGCGCAATGGGCAATGAGCAGTTCTTC	CASSLFSGAMGNEQFF	TRBV12-3/TRBV12-4	NA	many	TRBJ2-1
TGCAGTGCTGCGGGACTAGCAGGGGAGACCCAGTACTTC	CSAAGLAGETQYF	TRBV20-1	TRBD2	NA	TRBJ2-5
TGTGCCAGCAGCCAAAGGGCCAGCTCCTACAATGAGCAGTTCTTC	CASSQRASSYNEQFF	TRBV3-1	NA	few	TRBJ2-1
TGCAGTGCTAGAAGGACTAGCACAGATACGCAGTATTTT	CSARRTSTDTQYF	TRBV20-1	NA	few	TRBJ2-3
TGTGCCAGTGGGGGGGGACAGGGCAGGAGTCAGTTCTTC	CASGGGQGRSQFF	TRBV25-1	TRBD1	NA	TRBJ2-1
TGTGCCAGCAGTAACCCTACGGGACAGGGACCAGATACGCAGTATTTT	CASSNPTGQGPDTQYF	TRBV2	TRBD1	many	TRBJ2-3
TGTGCCAGCAGCTCGGGACAGGGGGCGGGAGCTTTCTTT	CASSSGQGAGAFF	TRBV3-1	TRBD1	few	TRBJ1-1
TGTGCCAGCAGCCAAGTCGGAGGCTTGGGTGAAGCTTTCTTT	CASSQVGGLGEAFF	TRBV3-1	NA	many	TRBJ1-1
TGCAGTGCCATACCTCGCGGAGGGACAGGAAACACCATATATTTT	CSAIPRGGTGNTIYF	TRBV20-1	NA	NA	TRBJ1-3
TGTGCCAGCAGCCAAGACAGGGCCACTGGAAACACCATATATTTT	CASSQDRATGNTIYF	TRBV4-1	TRBD1	NA	TRBJ1-3
TGTGCCAGCAGCTTAAAAGCCACAGATACGCAGTATTTT	CASSLKATDTQYF	TRBV7-9	NA	NA	TRBJ2-3
TGTGCCAGCAGTCAATGGACAGGGGACGACGAGCAGTACTTC	CASSQWTGDDEQYF	TRBV27	TRBD1	NA	TRBJ2-7
TGTGCCAGCAGTTCGTCCGACAGGTTTAATGAAAAACTGTTTTTT	CASSSSDRFNEKLFF	TRBV28	NA	NA	TRBJ1-4
TGTGCCAGCAGTGACCCGACAGGGGGCAACACTGAAGCTTTCTTT	CASSDPTGGNTEAFF	TRBV6-1	TRBD1	NA	TRBJ1-1
TGTGCCAGCAAGGAGACCCCCAACGGGGGCTACACCTTC	CASKETPNGGYTF	TRBV27	NA	many	TRBJ1-2
TGTGCCAGCAGTCCCCGACCGAGTCAGACGGAGACCCGGTACTTC	CASSPRPSQTETRYF	TRBV12-3/TRBV12-4	NA	NA	TRBJ2-5
TGTGCCAGCAGTTTATTCCAGGGGGCATTCGAGCAGTACTTC	CASSLFQGAFEQYF	TRBV27	TRBD1	NA	TRBJ2-7
TGCGCCAGCAGCTTTCGGACAGACACCGGGGAGCTGTTTTTT	CASSFRTDTGELFF	TRBV5-1	NA	few	TRBJ2-2
TGCAGTGCTAGGAGAGCGGGGGTCACAACTAATGAAAAACTGTTTTTT	CSARRAGVTTNEKLFF	TRBV20-1	NA	few	TRBJ1-4
TGTGCCAGCAGCGTAGGGCCCCATCCGGGACTAGCGGGAGACAATGAGCAGTTCTTC	CASSVGPHPGLAGDNEQFF	TRBV9	TRBD2	NA	TRBJ2-1
TGTGCCAGCAGTGAAATGGCGGGTCGGCGTGAGGGAGATACGCAGTATTTT	CASSEMAGRREGDTQYF	TRBV6-1	NA	NA	TRBJ2-3